The entry below describes one T cell receptor (beta chain). Its matching antigen is unknown. For sequencing, patients were chosen who had shown expansion of CD8+CD57+ cells by flow cytometry. At blood sampling, none of the patients had yet received therapy. The TCR beta profiling, which covered VDJ combination and CDR3 sequence, was carried out using genomic DNA as the template. A single record per CDR3 protein comes from TCRdb applying MiXCR to the reads. Here the sample spans some 200,000 distinct CDR3 sequences, around 45% being singletons. This sample was taken from a study of CD8+CD57+ T cells in acquired aplastic anemia. The CDR3 loop spans 14 amino acids. Germline V gene sequence: CDR1 DFQATT, CDR2 SNEGSKA (reference sequence). Trimming took off 6 bases at V and 2 bases at J, with 15 bases between the two ends. Study-wide results and caveats: Overlap between patients and controls comprised some 31 CD8+ CDR3 sequences. The study found no significant CD8+ Simpson's diversity difference between patients and controls.

The receptor was derived from a human donor with aplastic anemia. The rearrangement links TRBV20-1 to TRBJ2-3; D gene unclear. The source material was sorted CD4+, CD8+, or CD8+CD57+ T cells (not recorded which) from PBMCs. CDR3 sequence reads: CSAVQTWDTDTQYF. Here the CDR3 DNA reads TGCAGTGCGGTACAAACCTGGGACACAGATACGCAGTATTTT.